This T cell receptor (beta chain) is from a study of regulatory T cells in long-lasting Graves disease. Study-wide findings and caveats: Persistent cases favored TRBV28, TRBJ1-2 and TRBJ2-5.

The sample's time point: newly diagnosed GD, antithyroid drugs for less than 3 months. From PBMCs, RNA was extracted and then used to make the TCR library. According to the study, TCR beta libraries were built with iRepertoire HTBI primers and CDR3-region Arm-PCR. One entry per CDR3 protein, called by TCRdb with MiXCR from the multiplex PCR reads. Of 540,000 or so distinct CDR3 sequences listed, approximately 13% were seen once; the top ten hold about 10%. Concerning this clonotype: No antigen is known for it.

The V gene lost 0 bases and the J gene lost 6 bases, with 13 bases spanning the gap. Germline lookup yields CDR1 LGHNA and CDR2 YNFKEQ. This CDR3 comprises 15 residues. These data were likewise used in another study, on T cells in Graves' hyperthyroidism and ophthalmopathy.

This sequence joins TRBV4-2 and TRBJ2-3; a weak D match, TRBD1 (6 bases). Sequencing used peripheral blood mononuclear cells (PBMCs), obtained at new diagnosis, from a patient treated with antithyroid drugs. The TCR originated in a young man with Graves disease. The CDR3 spells CASSQERQEVDTQYF. The CDR3 region has the DNA TGTGCCAGCAGCCAAGAGCGACAGGAGGTGGATACGCAGTATTTT.